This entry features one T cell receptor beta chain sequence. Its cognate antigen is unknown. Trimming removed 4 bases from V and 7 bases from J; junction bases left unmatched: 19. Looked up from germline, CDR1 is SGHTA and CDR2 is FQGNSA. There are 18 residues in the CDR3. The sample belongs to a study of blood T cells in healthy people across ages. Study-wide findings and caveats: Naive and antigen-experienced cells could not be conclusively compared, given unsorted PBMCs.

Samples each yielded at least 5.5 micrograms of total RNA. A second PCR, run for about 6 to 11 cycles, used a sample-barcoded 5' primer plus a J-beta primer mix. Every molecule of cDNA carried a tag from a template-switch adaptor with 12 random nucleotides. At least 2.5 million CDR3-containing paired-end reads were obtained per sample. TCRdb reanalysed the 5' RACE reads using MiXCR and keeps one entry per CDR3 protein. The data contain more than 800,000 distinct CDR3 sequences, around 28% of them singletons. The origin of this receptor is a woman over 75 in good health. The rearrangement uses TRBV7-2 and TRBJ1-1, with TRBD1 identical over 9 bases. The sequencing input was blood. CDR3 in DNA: TGTGCCAGCAGCTCACGACTTATGACAGGGGGAGTTGTGGATGAAGCTTTCTTT. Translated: CASSSRLMTGGVVDEAFF. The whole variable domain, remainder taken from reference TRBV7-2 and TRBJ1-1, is GAGVSQSPSNKVTEKGKDVELRCDPISGHTALYWYRQSLGQGLEFLIYFQGNSAPDKSGLPSDRFSAERTGGSVSTLTIQRTQQEDSAVYLCASSSRLMTGGVVDEAFFGQGTRLTVV.